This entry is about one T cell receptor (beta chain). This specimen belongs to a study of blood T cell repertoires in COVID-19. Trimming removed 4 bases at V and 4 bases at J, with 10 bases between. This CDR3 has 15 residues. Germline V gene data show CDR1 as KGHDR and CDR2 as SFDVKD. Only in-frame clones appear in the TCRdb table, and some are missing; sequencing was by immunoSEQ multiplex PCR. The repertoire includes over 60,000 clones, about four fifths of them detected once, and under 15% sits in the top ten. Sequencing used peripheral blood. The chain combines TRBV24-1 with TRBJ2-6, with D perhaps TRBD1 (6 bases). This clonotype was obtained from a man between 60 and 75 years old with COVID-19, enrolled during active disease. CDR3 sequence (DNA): TGTGCCACCAGTGAACCCGGGACAGGGGCCAACGTCCTGACTTTC. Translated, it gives CATSEPGTGANVLTF.